This section outlines one T cell receptor beta chain sequence together with its context. Its target is not known. The table came from immunoSEQ multiplex PCR; TCRdb's copy has only in-frame clones and leaves some out. The sample comprises roughly 66,000 clones, over 80% of which are singletons, and about 4% rests with the top ten. Patients with chemo-refractory metastatic non-small-cell lung cancer received focal radiation plus CTLA-4 blockade with ipilimumab. These data belong to a study of radiotherapy plus CTLA-4 blockade in lung cancer. Study as a whole: Patients showed objective responses in under 20% of cases, and disease control was achieved by 31%. Study-level results: Response was reportedly best predicted by early blood T cell clone dynamics, with interferon-beta. Radiotherapy plus ipilimumab was followed by expansion in blood of tumor-derived TCR clones.

This clonotype originated in a human donor with non-small cell lung cancer who had a partial response to radiotherapy plus ipilimumab. This material consisted of peripheral blood, taken from a patient treated with radiotherapy plus ipilimumab.

This CDR3 is CASSWLSSGNTGELFF. CDR3 sequence (DNA): TGTGCCAGCAGTTGGTTGTCTAGCGGGAACACCGGGGAGCTGTTTTTT. This chain uses TRBV28 with TRBJ2-2; 7 bases are shared with TRBD2. V lost 4 bases and J lost 1; bases outside the gene matches: 6. Germline assignment: CDR1 MDHEN and CDR2 SYDVKM. The CDR3 contains 16 residues.